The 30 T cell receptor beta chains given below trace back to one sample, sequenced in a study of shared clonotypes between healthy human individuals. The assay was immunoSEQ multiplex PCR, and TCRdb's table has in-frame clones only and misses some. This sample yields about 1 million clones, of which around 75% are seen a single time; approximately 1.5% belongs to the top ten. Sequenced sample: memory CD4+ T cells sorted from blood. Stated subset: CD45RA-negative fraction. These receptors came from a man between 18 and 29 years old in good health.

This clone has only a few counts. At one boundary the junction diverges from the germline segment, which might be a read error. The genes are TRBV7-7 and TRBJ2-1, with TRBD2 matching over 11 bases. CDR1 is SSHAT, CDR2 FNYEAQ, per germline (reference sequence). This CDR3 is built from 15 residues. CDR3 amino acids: CASSVSGTSGGEQFF. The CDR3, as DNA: TGTGCTAGCAGCGTATCCGGGACTAGCGGAGGCGAGCAGTTCTTC.

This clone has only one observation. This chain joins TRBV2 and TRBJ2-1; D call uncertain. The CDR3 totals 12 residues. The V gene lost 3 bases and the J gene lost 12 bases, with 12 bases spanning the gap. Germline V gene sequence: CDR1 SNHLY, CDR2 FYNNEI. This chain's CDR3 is CASSDSVLGQFF. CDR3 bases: TGTGCCAGCAGTGACTCCGTTTTGGGGCAGTTCTTC.

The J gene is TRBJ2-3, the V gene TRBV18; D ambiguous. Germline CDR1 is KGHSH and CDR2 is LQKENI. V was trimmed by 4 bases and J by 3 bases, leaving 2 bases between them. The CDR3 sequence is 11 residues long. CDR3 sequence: CASSQTDTQYF. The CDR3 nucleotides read TGTGCCAGCTCACAGACAGATACGCAGTATTTT.

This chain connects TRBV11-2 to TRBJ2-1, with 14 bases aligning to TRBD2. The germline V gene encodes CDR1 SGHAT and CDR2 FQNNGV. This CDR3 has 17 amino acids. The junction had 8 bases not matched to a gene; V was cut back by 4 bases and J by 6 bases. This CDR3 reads CASSSGLAGGRGNEQFF. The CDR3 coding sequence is TGTGCCAGCAGCTCCGGACTAGCGGGAGGTAGGGGCAATGAGCAGTTCTTC.

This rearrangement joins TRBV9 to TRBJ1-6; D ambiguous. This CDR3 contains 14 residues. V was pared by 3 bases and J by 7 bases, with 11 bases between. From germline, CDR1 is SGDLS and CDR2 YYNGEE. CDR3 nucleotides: TGTGCCAGCAGCGAAGGGCCCGGCAATTCACCCCTCCACTTT. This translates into CASSEGPGNSPLHF.

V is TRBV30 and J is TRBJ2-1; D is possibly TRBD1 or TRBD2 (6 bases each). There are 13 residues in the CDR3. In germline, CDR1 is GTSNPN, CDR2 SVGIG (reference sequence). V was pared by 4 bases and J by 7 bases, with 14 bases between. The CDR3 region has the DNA TGTGCCTGGATACGGGGGCCAGAAAATGAGCAGTTCTTC. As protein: CAWIRGPENEQFF.

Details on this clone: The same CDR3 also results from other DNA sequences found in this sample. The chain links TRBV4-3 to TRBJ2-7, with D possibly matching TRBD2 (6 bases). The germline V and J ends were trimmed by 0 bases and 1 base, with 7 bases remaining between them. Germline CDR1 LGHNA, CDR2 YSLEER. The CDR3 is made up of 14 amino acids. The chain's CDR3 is CASSQERGSYEQYF. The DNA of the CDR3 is TGCGCCAGCAGCCAAGAGCGGGGATCCTACGAGCAGTACTTC.

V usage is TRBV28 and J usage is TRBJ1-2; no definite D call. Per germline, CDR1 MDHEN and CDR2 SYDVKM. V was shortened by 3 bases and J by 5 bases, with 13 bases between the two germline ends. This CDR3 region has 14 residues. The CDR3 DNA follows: TGTGCCAGCAGTTTGCGCCAGCCAATATATGGCTACACCTTC. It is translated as CASSLRQPIYGYTF.

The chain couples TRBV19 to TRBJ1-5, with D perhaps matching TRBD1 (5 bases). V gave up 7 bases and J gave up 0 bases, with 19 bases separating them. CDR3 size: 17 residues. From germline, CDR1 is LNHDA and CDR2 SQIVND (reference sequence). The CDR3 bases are TGTGCCAGTAACCTCTTACGACAGACAAATAGCAATCAGCCCCAGCATTTT. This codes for CASNLLRQTNSNQPQHF.

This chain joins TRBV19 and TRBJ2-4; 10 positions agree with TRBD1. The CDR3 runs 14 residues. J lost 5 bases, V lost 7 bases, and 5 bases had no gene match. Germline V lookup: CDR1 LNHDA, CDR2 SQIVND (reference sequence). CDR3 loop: CASTRDRGQNIQYF. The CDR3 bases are TGTGCCAGTACAAGGGACAGGGGCCAAAACATTCAGTACTTC.

This chain's CDR3 is CASSPGQGAGDTQYF. In DNA form, the CDR3 reads TGTGCCAGCTCCCCCGGACAGGGGGCCGGAGATACGCAGTATTTT. The V and J genes are TRBV18 and TRBJ2-3; 11 bases map to TRBD1. This CDR3 has 15 amino acids. Germline values: CDR1 KGHSH, CDR2 LQKENI. The V segment lost 6 bases and the J segment 5 bases; nucleotides outside the gene matches: 7. Combining the CDR3 with reference TRBV18 and TRBJ2-3 gives the whole variable domain NAGVMQNPRHLVRRRGQEARLRCSPMKGHSHVYWYRQLPEEGLKFMVYLQKENIIDESGMPKERFSAEFPKEGPSILRIQQVVRGDSAAYFCASSPGQGAGDTQYFGPGTRLTVL.

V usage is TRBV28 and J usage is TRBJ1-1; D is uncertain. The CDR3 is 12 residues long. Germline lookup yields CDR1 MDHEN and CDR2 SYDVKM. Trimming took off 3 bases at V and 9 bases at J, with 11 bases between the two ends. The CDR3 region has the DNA TGTGCCAGCAGTTTTCTGGGGTCCAAAGCTTTCTTT. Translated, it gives CASSFLGSKAFF.

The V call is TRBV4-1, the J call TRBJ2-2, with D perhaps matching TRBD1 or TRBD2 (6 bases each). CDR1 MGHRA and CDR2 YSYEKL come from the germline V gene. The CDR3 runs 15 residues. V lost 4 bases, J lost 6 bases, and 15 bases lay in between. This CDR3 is CASSLEGGFAGELFF. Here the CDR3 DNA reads TGCGCCAGCAGCCTGGAGGGGGGATTCGCCGGGGAGCTGTTTTTT.

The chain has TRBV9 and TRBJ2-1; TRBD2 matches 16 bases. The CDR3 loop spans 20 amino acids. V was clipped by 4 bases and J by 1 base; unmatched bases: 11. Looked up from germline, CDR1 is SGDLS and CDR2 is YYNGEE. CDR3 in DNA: TGTGCCAGCAGCCCTGGGACTAGCGGGAGGGCCTCAGTGTCCTACAATGAGCAGTTCTTC. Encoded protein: CASSPGTSGRASVSYNEQFF.

The CDR3: CASRLTGTQPQHF. CDR3 coding DNA: TGTGCCAGCCGACTGACAGGGACCCAGCCCCAGCATTTT. The chain links TRBV5-8 to TRBJ1-5, with 7 bases identical to TRBD1. The ends lost 7 bases at V and 7 bases at J; junction bases unmatched: 8. Germline CDR1 and CDR2: SGHTS and YDEGEE. The CDR3 sequence is 13 residues long.

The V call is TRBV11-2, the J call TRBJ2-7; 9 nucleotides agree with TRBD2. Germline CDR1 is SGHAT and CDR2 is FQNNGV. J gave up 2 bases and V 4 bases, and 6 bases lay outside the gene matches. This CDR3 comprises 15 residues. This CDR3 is CASSSSSSGAYEQYF. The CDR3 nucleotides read TGTGCCAGCAGCTCCTCATCTAGCGGGGCCTACGAGCAGTACTTC.

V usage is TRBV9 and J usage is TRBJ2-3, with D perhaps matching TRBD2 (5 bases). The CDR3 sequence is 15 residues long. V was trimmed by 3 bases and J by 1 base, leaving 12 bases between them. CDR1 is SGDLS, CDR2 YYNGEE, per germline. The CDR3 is CASSEGGGGTDTQYF. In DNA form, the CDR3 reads TGTGCCAGCAGCGAGGGTGGAGGTGGCACAGATACGCAGTATTTT.

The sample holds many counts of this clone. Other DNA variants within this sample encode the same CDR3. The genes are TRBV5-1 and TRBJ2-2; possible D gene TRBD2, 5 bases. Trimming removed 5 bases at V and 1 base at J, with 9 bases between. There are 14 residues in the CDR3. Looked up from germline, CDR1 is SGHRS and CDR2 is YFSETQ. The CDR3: CASSREGNTGELFF. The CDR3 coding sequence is TGCGCCAGCAGTCGAGAGGGGAACACCGGGGAGCTGTTTTTT.

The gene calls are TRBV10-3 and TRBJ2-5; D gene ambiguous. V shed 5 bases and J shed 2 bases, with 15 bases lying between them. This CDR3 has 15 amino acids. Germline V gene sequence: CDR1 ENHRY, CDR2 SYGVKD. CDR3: CAISPGKSLQETQYF. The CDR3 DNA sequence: TGTGCCATCAGTCCCGGAAAGTCACTGCAAGAGACCCAGTACTTC.

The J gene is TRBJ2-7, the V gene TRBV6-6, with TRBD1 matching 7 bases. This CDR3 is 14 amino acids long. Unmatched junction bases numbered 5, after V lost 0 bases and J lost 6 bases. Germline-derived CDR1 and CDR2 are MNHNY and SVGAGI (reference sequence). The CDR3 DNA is TGTGCCAGCAGTTACTCGGGACAGTTGGCCGAGCAGTACTTC. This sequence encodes CASSYSGQLAEQYF.

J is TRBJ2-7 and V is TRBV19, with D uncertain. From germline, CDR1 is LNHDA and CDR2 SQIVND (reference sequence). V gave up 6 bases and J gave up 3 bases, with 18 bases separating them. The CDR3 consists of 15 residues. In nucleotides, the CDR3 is TGTGCCAGTAGGACGGTGGTCCGACGGAACTACGAGCAGTACTTC. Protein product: CASRTVVRRNYEQYF.

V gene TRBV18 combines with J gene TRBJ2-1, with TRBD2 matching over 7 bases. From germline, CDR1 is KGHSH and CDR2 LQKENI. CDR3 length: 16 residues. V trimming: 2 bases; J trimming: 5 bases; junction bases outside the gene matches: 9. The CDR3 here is CASSPYGSGINNEQFF. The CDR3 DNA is TGTGCCAGCTCACCATACGGCAGCGGGATTAACAATGAGCAGTTCTTC.

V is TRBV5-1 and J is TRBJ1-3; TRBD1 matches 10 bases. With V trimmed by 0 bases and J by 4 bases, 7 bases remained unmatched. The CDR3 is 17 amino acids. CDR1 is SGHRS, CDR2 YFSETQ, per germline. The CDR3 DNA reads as TGCGCCAGCAGCTTGGCCCCCCGGACAGGGGGGGGAAACACCATATATTTT. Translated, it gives CASSLAPRTGGGNTIYF.

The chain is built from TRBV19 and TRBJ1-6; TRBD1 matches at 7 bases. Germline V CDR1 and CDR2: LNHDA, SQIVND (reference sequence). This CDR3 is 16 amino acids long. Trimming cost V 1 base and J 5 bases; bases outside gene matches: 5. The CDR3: CASSIGQGIDNSPLHF. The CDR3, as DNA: TGTGCCAGTAGTATAGGACAGGGCATCGATAATTCACCCCTCCACTTT.

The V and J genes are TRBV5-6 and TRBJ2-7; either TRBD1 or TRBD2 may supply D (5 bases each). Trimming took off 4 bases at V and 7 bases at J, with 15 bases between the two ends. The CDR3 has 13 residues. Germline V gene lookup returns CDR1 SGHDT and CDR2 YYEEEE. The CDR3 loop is CASSDGTTGEQYF. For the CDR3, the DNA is TGTGCCAGCAGCGACGGGACGACGGGAGAGCAGTACTTC. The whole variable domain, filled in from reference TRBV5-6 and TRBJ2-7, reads DAGVTQSPTHLIKTRGQQVTLRCSPKSGHDTVSWYQQALGQGPQFIFQYYEEEERQRGNFPDRFSGHQFPNYSSELNVNALLLGDSALYLCASSDGTTGEQYFGPGTRLTVT.

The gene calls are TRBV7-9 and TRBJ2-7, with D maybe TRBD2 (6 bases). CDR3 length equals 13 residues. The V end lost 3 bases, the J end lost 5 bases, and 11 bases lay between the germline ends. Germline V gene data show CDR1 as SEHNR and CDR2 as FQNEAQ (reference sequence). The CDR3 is CASSFGGANEQYF. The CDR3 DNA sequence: TGTGCCAGCAGCTTTGGAGGGGCGAACGAGCAGTACTTC.

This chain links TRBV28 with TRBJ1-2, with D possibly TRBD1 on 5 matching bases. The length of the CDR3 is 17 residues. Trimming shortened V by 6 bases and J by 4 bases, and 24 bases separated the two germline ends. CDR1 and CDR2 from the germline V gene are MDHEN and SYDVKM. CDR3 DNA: TGTGCCAGCAGAGAGGCAGGGAGCTACCCAGAGAGCTATGGCTACACCTTC. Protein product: CASREAGSYPESYGYTF.

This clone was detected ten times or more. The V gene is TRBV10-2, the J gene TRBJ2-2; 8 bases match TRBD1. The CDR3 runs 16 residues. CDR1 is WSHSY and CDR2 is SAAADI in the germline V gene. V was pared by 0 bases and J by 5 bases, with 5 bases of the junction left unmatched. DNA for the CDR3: TGCGCCAGCAGTGAGTCGCGCGGACAGGGAACCGGGGAGCTGTTTTTT. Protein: CASSESRGQGTGELFF.

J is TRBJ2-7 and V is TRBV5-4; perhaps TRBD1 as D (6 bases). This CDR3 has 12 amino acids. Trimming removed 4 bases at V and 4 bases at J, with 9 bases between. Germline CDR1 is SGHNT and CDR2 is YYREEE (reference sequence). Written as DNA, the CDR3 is TGTGCCAGCAGCCAAACAGGGTACGAGCAGTACTTC. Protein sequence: CASSQTGYEQYF.

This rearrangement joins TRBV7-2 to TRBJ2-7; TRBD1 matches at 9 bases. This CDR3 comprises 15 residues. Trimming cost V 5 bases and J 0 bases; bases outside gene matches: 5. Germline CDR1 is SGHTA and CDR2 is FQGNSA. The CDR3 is CASSLDRGASYEQYF. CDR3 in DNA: TGTGCCAGCAGCCTAGACAGGGGGGCCTCCTACGAGCAGTACTTC.